Following are 20 T cell receptor beta chains from one sample sequenced in a study of regulatory T cells in long-lasting Graves disease. Combining iRepertoire HTBI primers with Arm-PCR of CDR3 regions, the authors built TCR beta libraries. TCRdb reprocessed the multiplex PCR reads via MiXCR and lists one record per CDR3 protein. Of 510,000 or so distinct CDR3 sequences detected, approximately 12% appear once; the ten largest clones hold around 10%. The time point is: newly diagnosed GD, antithyroid drugs for less than 3 months. Preparation of the TCR library used RNA extracted from PBMCs. The same sample was also used in a study of T cells in Graves' hyperthyroidism and ophthalmopathy.

The input for sequencing was peripheral blood mononuclear cells (PBMCs), taken at new diagnosis, from a patient treated with antithyroid drugs. These receptors all stem from a woman in her thirties with Graves disease.

In this sample, this clonotype turned up many times. The gene calls are TRBV20-1 and TRBJ2-3; D gene unclear. CDR1 is DFQATT and CDR2 is SNEGSKA in the germline V gene (reference sequence). The V gene lost 0 bases and the J gene lost 5 bases, with 6 bases spanning the gap. The CDR3 spans 12 residues. The CDR3 DNA sequence: TGCAGTGCTAGAGATTGGGAAGATACGCAGTATTTT. This codes for CSARDWEDTQYF.

This clonotype was detected ten times or more. The chain joins TRBV4-3 to TRBJ2-2; maybe TRBD1 (5 bases). CDR1 LGHNA and CDR2 YSLEER come from the germline V gene. This CDR3 spans 14 amino acids. Trimming took off 5 bases at V and 0 bases at J, with 7 bases between the two ends. CDR3 residues: CASSLDTNTGELFF. Here the CDR3 DNA reads TGCGCCAGCAGCTTGGACACGAACACCGGGGAGCTGTTTTTT.

This clonotype was seen at least ten times. The chain has TRBV18 and TRBJ2-7, with TRBD2 matching over 10 bases. Germline V gives CDR1 KGHSH, CDR2 LQKENI. This CDR3 is 15 amino acids long. V lost 3 bases to trimming and J lost 6 bases; unmatched junction nucleotides: 8. CDR3 sequence: CASSPALAGDREQYF. CDR3 coding DNA: TGTGCCAGCTCACCGGCTCTAGCGGGAGATCGCGAGCAGTACTTC.

This clonotype appeared many times. The chain has TRBV12-3 or TRBV12-4 and TRBJ1-2; D gene uncertain. The V and J ends lost 3 bases and 2 bases respectively, with 7 bases between them. The CDR3 runs to 13 residues. The CDR3: CASSFYGNYGYTF. CDR3 coding DNA: TGTGCCAGCAGTTTTTACGGAAACTATGGCTACACCTTC.

A few counts support this clonotype. V gene TRBV9 combines with J gene TRBJ2-1; D call uncertain. From germline, CDR1 is SGDLS and CDR2 YYNGEE. The CDR3 covers 13 residues. Trimming left V 2 bases short and J 9 bases short, with 12 bases between. CDR3 bases: TGTGCCAGCAGCGTCCTCGGAATAGGTGAGCAGTTCTTC. This encodes CASSVLGIGEQFF.

As regards this clonotype: Given a much more abundant clone one base away, this may be a read error. This sequence joins TRBV18 and TRBJ2-3, with TRBD2 matching over 9 bases. The CDR3 contains 16 residues. Germline assignment: CDR1 KGHSH and CDR2 LQKENI. With V trimmed by 3 bases and J by 6 bases, 10 bases remained unmatched. CDR3 in amino acids: CASSPPAGGSVDTQYF. The CDR3 DNA is TGTGCCAGCTCACCCCCTGCGGGAGGGTCCGTGGATACGCAGTATTTT. Using reference TRBV18 and TRBJ2-3 for the parts outside the CDR3, the full variable domain is NAGVMQNPRHLVRRRGQEARLRCSPMKGHSHVYWYRQLPEEGLKFMVYLQKENIIDESGMPKERFSAEFPKEGPSILRIQQVVRGDSAAYFCASSPPAGGSVDTQYFGPGTRLTVL.

This clonotype was observed at least ten times. V usage is TRBV29-1 and J usage is TRBJ2-3; TRBD2 is a possible D gene (5 bases). Germline CDR1 is SQVTM and CDR2 is ANQGSEA. There are 11 residues in the CDR3. Trimming took 8 bases from V and 5 from J, leaving 11 bases between them. CDR3: CSPLRGDTQYF. In DNA, the CDR3 is TGCAGCCCCCTCCGGGGAGATACGCAGTATTTT.

This clonotype was observed a few times. The gene calls are TRBV4-1 and TRBJ2-2; D is unresolved. The CDR3 loop spans 14 amino acids. The V end lost 1 base, the J end lost 4 bases, and 7 bases lay between the germline ends. Germline loops: CDR1 MGHRA, CDR2 YSYEKL. CDR3 sequence reads: CASSQARATGELFF. CDR3 sequence (DNA): TGCGCCAGCAGCCAAGCCCGGGCCACCGGGGAGCTGTTTTTT.

This clonotype showed up many times. The chain uses TRBV7-2 and TRBJ2-7; possible D gene TRBD2, 5 bases. Deletions cut 7 bases from V and 5 bases from J, with 15 bases between. CDR1 is SGHTA and CDR2 is FQGNSA in the germline V gene. The CDR3 consists of 13 residues. DNA of the CDR3: TGTGCCAGCACCGCGCTTCGGGGAGACGAGCAGTACTTC. It specifies CASTALRGDEQYF.

In its sample, this clonotype was seen many times. The chain is built from TRBV12-5 and TRBJ1-2; the match to TRBD1 covers 9 bases. Germline values: CDR1 LGHNT, CDR2 FRNRAP. The CDR3 spans 16 residues. Trimming removed 2 bases from V and 7 bases from J; junction bases left unmatched: 11. The CDR3 spells CASGLTLGQGIRGYTF. The CDR3 bases are TGTGCTAGTGGTTTGACCCTCGGACAGGGGATACGTGGCTACACCTTC.

For the CDR3, the DNA is TGTGCCAGCAGTCCCAATAATCGCGGGGAGCTGTTTTTT. It encodes CASSPNNRGELFF. The chain links TRBV6-2 or TRBV6-3 to TRBJ2-2; D unresolved. CDR3 length equals 13 residues. Deletions cut 5 bases from V and 7 bases from J, with 11 bases between. Germline CDR1 is MNHEY and CDR2 is SVGEGT.

The genes are TRBV30 and TRBJ2-7; the D is unclear. CDR3 length: 11 residues. Trimming took 3 bases from V and 7 from J, leaving 10 bases between them. CDR1 and CDR2 from the germline V gene are GTSNPN and SVGIG (reference sequence). The CDR3 reads CAWSRLREQYF. The CDR3 DNA is TGTGCCTGGAGCCGGTTGCGTGAGCAGTACTTC.

This clonotype has ten or more counts. The chain uses TRBV6-2 or TRBV6-3 and TRBJ2-3; the D gene could be TRBD1 or TRBD2 (5 bases each). The CDR3 is 16 amino acids. The germline gives CDR1 MNHEY, CDR2 SVGEGT. The V end was cut by 5 bases, the J end by 7 bases, with 22 bases between. This chain's CDR3 is CASSLGRGQRSNTQYF. In DNA, the CDR3 is TGTGCCAGCAGTCTTGGCCGGGGCCAGCGTTCGAATACGCAGTATTTT.

The table lists this clonotype with many counts. This chain uses TRBV2 with TRBJ2-1, with 11 bases identical to TRBD2. This CDR3 region has 16 residues. Trimming took 7 bases from V and 9 from J; bases not matched to a gene: 14. Germline loops: CDR1 SNHLY, CDR2 FYNNEI. DNA for the CDR3: TGTGCCAGCACACTAAGTCAGACTAGCGGGATCGGTGAGCAGTTCTTC. Encoded protein: CASTLSQTSGIGEQFF.

This clonotype was found once. This rearrangement joins TRBV5-6 to TRBJ2-2; the match to TRBD1 covers 9 bases. The CDR3 has 19 residues. The V and J ends lost 3 bases and 1 base, in that order; junction bases with no gene match: 13. Germline V gene sequence: CDR1 SGHDT, CDR2 YYEEEE. In nucleotides, the CDR3 is TGTGCCAGCAGCTGGCTTTCGGGACAGGGAAATGAGAACACCGGGGAGCTGTTTTTT. It translates to CASSWLSGQGNENTGELFF.

Turning to this clonotype: A clone one base away is much larger, so this may be a read error. The V and J genes are TRBV7-9 and TRBJ2-7; 7 nucleotides match TRBD2. CDR3 length equals 20 residues. CDR1 is SEHNR, CDR2 FQNEAQ, per germline (reference sequence). As DNA, the CDR3 is TGTGCCAACAGCTCCACCCTCAAACTAGCGACCGCCCCTTCTCACTACGAGCAGTACTTC. This encodes CANSSTLKLATAPSHYEQYF.

This clonotype was observed at least ten times. The chain couples TRBV7-9 to TRBJ2-1; either TRBD1 or TRBD2 may fit D (5 bases each). The CDR3 totals 14 residues. Deletions cut 3 bases from V and 12 bases from J, with 18 bases between. CDR1 SEHNR and CDR2 FQNEAQ come from the germline V gene (reference sequence). CDR3 region: CASSFNGNERGQFF. As DNA, the CDR3 is TGTGCCAGCAGCTTTAACGGGAACGAGAGGGGGCAGTTCTTC.

This clonotype was seen many times. Compared with germline, one end of the junction differs, possibly owing to a read error. The gene calls are TRBV20-1 and TRBJ2-7; D remains unclear. CDR1 and CDR2 (germline): DFQATT, SNEGSKA (reference sequence). The CDR3 totals 13 residues. The CDR3 region has the DNA TGTCAACCGGCCGGTGGGATGGGATACGAGCAGTACTTC. Protein: CQPAGGMGYEQYF.

The sample holds one count of this clonotype. Only one base separates this from a far larger clonotype, so it likely reflects a read error. This rearrangement joins TRBV2 to TRBJ2-5; D is perhaps TRBD1 (6 bases). The end of the DNA aligns better with TRBJ2-7, so the J call may be wrong. The germline CDR1 and CDR2 sequences are SNHLY and FYNNEI. The CDR3 length is 15 residues. The CDR3 bases are TGTGCCAGCAGCGCCGGACAGAAAGGCTCCTACGAGCAGTACTTC. Amino acid sequence: CASSAGQKGSYEQYF.

This clonotype was detected many times. The chain recombines TRBV29-1 with TRBJ2-1; 8 bases map to TRBD2. From germline, CDR1 is SQVTM and CDR2 ANQGSEA. The CDR3 runs 13 residues. V trimming: 8 bases; J trimming: 6 bases; junction bases outside the gene matches: 9. The CDR3 sequence: CSFRLARSNEQFF. The CDR3 bases are TGCAGCTTTCGACTAGCGAGGAGCAATGAGCAGTTCTTC.